This is a list of T cell receptor beta chains from one sample in a study of CD8 T cells in Susac syndrome. TCRdb re-called the immunoSEQ multiplex PCR reads with MiXCR, one entry per CDR3 protein. The sample shows about 300,000 distinct CDR3 sequences, 75% to 90% of them seen only once. Sequences were obtained from CD8+ T cells from PBMCs. These receptors came from a human donor with multiple sclerosis. The CDR3 runs from the conserved cysteine through the conserved F or W. D genes are given only for firm matches. Clone size, where shown, is once, few, many, or a class for clones that have expanded.

CDR3aa,CDR3nt,v_gene,d_gene,j_gene,abundance
CASSRRTGADYGYTF,TGTGCCAGCAGTCGGCGGACAGGGGCGGACTATGGCTACACCTTC,TRBV6-5,TRBD1,TRBJ1-2,.
CASGSGSYEQYF,TGTGCCAGTGGTAGCGGGAGTTACGAGCAGTACTTC,TRBV6-5,TRBD2,TRBJ2-7,.
CASSRGLAGDNTGELFF,TGTGCCAGCAGCCGGGGACTAGCGGGAGATAACACCGGGGAGCTGTTTTTT,TRBV3-1,TRBD2,TRBJ2-2,.
CASSGQATDTQYF,TGTGCTAGCAGCGGGCAAGCCACAGATACGCAGTATTTT,TRBV12-5,.,TRBJ2-3,.
CASSPEGSGETQYF,TGTGCCAGCAGCCCAGAAGGCTCTGGGGAGACCCAGTACTTC,TRBV28,.,TRBJ2-5,.
CASSQETGTGNTIYF,TGTGCCAGCAGCCAAGAGACCGGCACTGGAAACACCATATATTTT,TRBV4-2,.,TRBJ1-3,once
CASSPQGGPEAFF,TGTGCCAGCAGCCCACAGGGGGGACCTGAAGCTTTCTTT,TRBV7-3,TRBD1,TRBJ1-1,.
CASGFTGGTINTGELFF,TGTGCTAGTGGTTTCACAGGGGGTACGATTAACACCGGGGAGCTGTTTTTT,TRBV12-5,TRBD1,TRBJ2-2,.
CASSQDRADSTTQNYGYTF,TGCGCCAGCAGCCAAGATCGGGCGGATTCAACCACTCAGAACTATGGCTACACCTTC,TRBV4-1,.,TRBJ1-2,.
CSVEGGLNQPQHF,TGCAGCGTTGAAGGAGGTCTTAATCAGCCCCAGCATTTT,TRBV29-1,.,TRBJ1-5,.
CASSPRHPDRSNQPQHF,TGTGCCAGCAGTCCCCGACACCCAGACAGAAGCAATCAGCCCCAGCATTTT,TRBV28,.,TRBJ1-5,.
CAWSLDRGELFF,TGTGCCTGGAGTCTTGACAGAGGGGAGCTGTTTTTT,TRBV30,.,TRBJ2-2,.
CASSVGLRGYTF,TGTGCCAGCAGCGTAGGTCTGCGCGGCTACACCTTC,TRBV9,.,TRBJ1-2,.
CASSTPTEANQPQHF,TGTGCCAGCAGCACGCCGACAGAGGCCAATCAGCCCCAGCATTTT,TRBV11-2,.,TRBJ1-5,.
CAISDRQYDEQYF,TGTGCCATCAGTGACCGACAGTACGACGAGCAGTACTTC,TRBV10-3,.,TRBJ2-7,once
CATSSWDSGYEQYF,TGTGCCACCAGCAGTTGGGACAGTGGATACGAGCAGTACTTC,TRBV15,TRBD1,TRBJ2-7,.
CASSPSPTGETQYF,TGTGCCAGCTCACCTTCTCCCACAGGAGAGACCCAGTACTTC,TRBV18,.,TRBJ2-5,.
CASSLLGGPNTGELFF,TGTGCCAGCAGTTTATTGGGGGGACCAAACACCGGGGAGCTGTTTTTT,TRBV12-3/TRBV12-4,.,TRBJ2-2,once
CASSLGREVGGPFGDTQYF,TGTGCCAGCAGCTTAGGTCGAGAGGTGGGGGGGCCCTTCGGAGATACGCAGTATTTT,TRBV5-4,.,TRBJ2-3,.
CASSQVGVHSYNEQFF,TGTGCCAGCAGCCAGGTGGGAGTGCACTCCTACAATGAGCAGTTCTTC,TRBV4-2,.,TRBJ2-1,.
CASSPGLAGGPHNEQFF,TGTGCCAGCAGTCCAGGGCTAGCGGGAGGGCCACACAATGAGCAGTTCTTC,TRBV27,TRBD2,TRBJ2-1,.
CSAFLEGSYEQYF,TGCAGTGCGTTCCTCGAAGGGTCCTACGAGCAGTACTTC,TRBV20-1,.,TRBJ2-7,once
CAGELVGYNEQFF,TGTGCCGGAGAACTAGTCGGCTACAATGAGCAGTTCTTC,TRBV7-9,.,TRBJ2-1,.
CASSQDWAGGIPNTEAFF,TGCGCCAGCAGCCAAGATTGGGCAGGGGGCATACCGAACACTGAAGCTTTCTTT,TRBV4-3,TRBD1,TRBJ1-1,.
CASSPGAVANTGELFF,TGTGCCAGCTCCCCTGGGGCTGTCGCGAACACCGGGGAGCTGTTTTTT,TRBV27,.,TRBJ2-2,.
CASSLLWIGTDQETQYF,TGTGCCAGCAGCTTATTATGGATTGGGACAGACCAAGAGACCCAGTACTTC,TRBV7-2,TRBD1,TRBJ2-5,.
CASSADSERLNEKLFF,TGTGCCAGCAGCGCAGACTCTGAGAGGTTAAACGAAAAACTGTTTTTT,TRBV6-6,.,TRBJ1-4,.
CSARDRRRYPYEQYF,TGCAGTGCTAGAGATAGGCGCAGGTATCCCTACGAGCAGTACTTC,TRBV20-1,.,TRBJ2-7,.
CASSLGAESIF,TGTGCCAGCAGCTTGGGAGCGGAAAGCATTTTT,TRBV5-4,.,TRBJ1-4,.